One sample yielded the 25 T cell receptor beta chains listed below, sequenced in a study of blood T cells in healthy people across ages. Primed by a sample-barcoded 5' primer and a J-beta primer mix, a second PCR proceeded for 7 to 11 cycles. Each CDR3 protein is one row after TCRdb ran MiXCR on the 5' RACE reads. The repertoire consists of around 1,000,000 distinct CDR3 sequences, with about 25% occurring once and the leading ten covering less than 0.85%. This same sample was also part of a study on T cells of mothers and their children.

Sequencing was performed on blood. Source of these receptors: a girl aged 2 to 10 in good health.

The V gene is TRBV7-2, the J gene TRBJ2-5; a possible D gene is TRBD1 (6 bases). In germline, CDR1 is SGHTA, CDR2 FQGNSA. CDR3 length: 14 residues. The V gene lost 5 bases and the J gene lost 4 bases, with 14 bases spanning the gap. CDR3 bases: TGTGCCAGCAGCCTGCGGCCCAGGGGAGAGACCCAGTACTTC. Translating it yields CASSLRPRGETQYF.

As to this clonotype: Given a much more abundant clone one base away, this may be a read error. The CDR3 loop is CANSFSGSSYNEQFF. The CDR3, as DNA: TGTGCCAACAGCTTTAGCGGGAGCTCCTACAATGAGCAGTTCTTC. The chain joins TRBV7-3 to TRBJ2-1, with 9 positions matching TRBD2. This CDR3 is 15 amino acids long. Germline CDR1 reads SGHTA; CDR2 reads FQGTGA.

This clonotype has more than one count but fewer than ten. The rearrangement joins TRBV7-9 to TRBJ1-4; 7 bases are shared with TRBD1. The junction had 3 bases not matched to a gene; V was cut back by 4 bases and J by 4 bases. From germline, CDR1 is SEHNR and CDR2 FQNEAQ (reference sequence). The CDR3 has 14 amino acids. The CDR3 DNA sequence: TGTGCCAGCAGCTCCGGGGACAGTAATGAAAAACTGTTTTTT. Encoded protein: CASSSGDSNEKLFF.

A word on this clonotype: An end of the junction differs from the germline gene, which may be a read error. CDR3 DNA sequence: TGTGCCAGCAGTTTATCCCTCGATTACAATGAGCAGCTCTTC. Amino acids: CASSLSLDYNEQLF. The chain couples TRBV27 to TRBJ2-5, with unresolved D. The germline V gene has CDR1 MNHEY and CDR2 SMNVEV (reference sequence). This CDR3 region has 14 residues.

V is TRBV7-2 and J is TRBJ2-4, with D perhaps matching TRBD1 or TRBD2 (5 bases each). The ends were cut back, 4 bases at V and 3 bases at J, with 22 bases in the middle. The CDR3 extends over 18 amino acids. The germline gives CDR1 SGHTA, CDR2 FQGNSA. CDR3 amino acids: CASSSPVSEGIVKNIQYF. The CDR3 DNA reads TGTGCCAGCAGCTCCCCCGTTAGTGAGGGGATAGTCAAAAACATTCAGTACTTC.

The chain uses TRBV29-1 and TRBJ2-7; 8 positions match TRBD1. The length of the CDR3 is 16 residues. CDR1 is SQVTM and CDR2 is ANQGSEA in the germline V gene. Germline trimming cut 4 bases from V and 5 bases from J; bases unmatched to any gene: 16. The CDR3 spells CSVVRRGTGLVHEQYF. For the CDR3, the DNA is TGCAGCGTTGTGCGCAGGGGGACAGGATTGGTCCACGAGCAGTACTTC.

This clonotype was counted once. The gene calls are TRBV4-1 and TRBJ2-4; D ambiguous. Per germline, CDR1 MGHRA and CDR2 YSYEKL. V dropped 2 bases and J dropped 2 bases, with 7 bases sitting between them. The CDR3 sequence is 14 residues long. The CDR3 spells CASSQPVTKNIQYF. DNA for the CDR3: TGCGCCAGCAGCCAACCAGTAACCAAAAACATTCAGTACTTC.

The chain combines TRBV6-4 with TRBJ2-3; TRBD1 is a possible D gene (5 bases). Germline lookup yields CDR1 MRHNA and CDR2 SNTAGT. The germline V and J ends were trimmed by 6 bases and 0 bases, with 10 bases remaining between them. The CDR3 length is 14 residues. DNA of the CDR3: TGTGCCAGCAGAGTGACAGCAAGCACAGATACGCAGTATTTT. The encoded protein is CASRVTASTDTQYF.

This clonotype came up a few times. The J gene is TRBJ2-3, the V gene TRBV29-1, with TRBD1 matching over 10 bases. The CDR3 has 13 amino acids. V dropped 5 bases and J dropped 3; count of bases not matched to a gene: 2. The germline gives CDR1 SQVTM, CDR2 ANQGSEA. The DNA for the CDR3 is TGCAGCGTTCCGGGACAGGGGACAGATACGCAGTATTTT. As protein: CSVPGQGTDTQYF.

This clonotype has only a few counts. The chain couples TRBV19 to TRBJ1-4; the match to TRBD1 covers 8 bases. CDR1 and CDR2 from the germline V gene are LNHDA and SQIVND (reference sequence). V trimming: 3 bases; J trimming: 5 bases; junction bases outside the gene matches: 5. This CDR3 has 15 amino acids. The CDR3 loop is CASSISYRGNEKLFF. The CDR3 DNA reads TGTGCCAGTAGTATTTCGTACAGGGGGAATGAAAAACTGTTTTTT.

The chain joins TRBV12-3 or TRBV12-4 to TRBJ2-1; D assignment may be TRBD1 or TRBD2 (5 bases each). Between the trimmed V and J ends, which lost 1 base and 9 bases, there was a span of 16 bases. The CDR3 is 15 residues long. The CDR3 sequence: CASSLVGPPLGEQFF. Here the CDR3 DNA reads TGTGCCAGCAGTTTAGTGGGACCTCCCCTCGGTGAGCAGTTCTTC.

In nucleotides, the CDR3 is TGCGCCAGCAGCTTTGAGGGCAGCTCCTACAATGAGCAGTTCTTC. As protein: CASSFEGSSYNEQFF. This sequence joins TRBV5-1 and TRBJ2-1; tentative D call: TRBD2 (5 bases). Germline lookup yields CDR1 SGHRS and CDR2 YFSETQ. The CDR3 sequence is 15 residues long. The V and J ends lost 2 bases and 0 bases respectively, with 9 bases between them.

There are a few counts of this clonotype. The V call is TRBV4-2, the J call TRBJ2-7; 9 bases line up with TRBD2. From germline, CDR1 is LGHNA and CDR2 YNFKEQ. CDR3 length equals 15 residues. V shed 2 bases and J 4 bases; nucleotides not matched to a gene: 6. CDR3: CASSQRLAVVYEQYF. Here the CDR3 DNA reads TGTGCCAGCAGCCAACGACTAGCGGTCGTGTACGAGCAGTACTTC.

This rearrangement joins TRBV12-3 or TRBV12-4 to TRBJ2-6; TRBD1 agrees at 7 bases. V was clipped by 6 bases and J by 4 bases; unmatched bases: 12. This CDR3 contains 17 residues. The CDR3 loop reads CASRPRQGRGGANVLTF. The CDR3 DNA reads TGTGCCAGCAGACCGAGACAGGGACGGGGAGGGGCCAACGTCCTGACTTTC.

This clonotype was picked up a small number of times. The chain uses TRBV4-1 and TRBJ2-7, with D hard to call. The CDR3 has 15 residues. With 0 bases removed from V and 6 bases from J, the gap between germline ends came to 15 bases. From germline, CDR1 is MGHRA and CDR2 YSYEKL. CDR3 protein: CASSQDRLRASEQYF. The CDR3 DNA follows: TGCGCCAGCAGCCAAGATAGGCTTAGGGCGTCCGAGCAGTACTTC.

This clonotype was counted at least ten times. The chain links TRBV7-9 to TRBJ2-7; 10 positions match TRBD1. In germline, CDR1 is SEHNR, CDR2 FQNEAQ (reference sequence). The ends lost 5 bases at V and 3 bases at J; junction bases unmatched: 4. CDR3 length equals 14 residues. CDR3 residues: CASSPRTGGYEQYF. The CDR3 bases are TGTGCCAGCAGCCCGCGGACAGGGGGCTACGAGCAGTACTTC. The whole variable domain, filled in from reference TRBV7-9 and TRBJ2-7, reads DTGVSQNPRHKITKRGQNVTFRCDPISEHNRLYWYRQTLGQGPEFLTYFQNEAQLEKSRLLSDRFSAERPKGSFSTLEIQRTEQGDSAMYLCASSPRTGGYEQYFGPGTRLTVT.

V usage is TRBV6-6 and J usage is TRBJ2-7; a possible D gene is TRBD2 (5 bases). This CDR3 comprises 17 residues. Trimming took off 2 bases at V and 6 bases at J, with 23 bases between the two ends. CDR1 is MNHNY and CDR2 is SVGAGI in the germline V gene (reference sequence). In nucleotides, the CDR3 is TGTGCCAGCAGTTACCCAAGGACTGCTTCTCCCTCGATCGAGCAGTACTTC. This sequence encodes CASSYPRTASPSIEQYF.

The chain combines TRBV20-1 with TRBJ1-1, with D perhaps matching TRBD1 (5 bases). The CDR3 runs to 13 residues. Germline-derived CDR1 and CDR2 are DFQATT and SNEGSKA (reference sequence). V lost 5 bases and J lost 1, with 11 bases in between. The chain's CDR3 is CSAPTAKNTEAFF. CDR3 nucleotides: TGCAGTGCTCCGACAGCTAAGAACACTGAAGCTTTCTTT.

The V and J genes are TRBV20-1 and TRBJ2-5; D is possibly TRBD2 (5 bases). The ends were cut back, 5 bases at V and 1 base at J, with 17 bases in the middle. CDR3 length equals 15 residues. Germline CDR1 DFQATT, CDR2 SNEGSKA (reference sequence). In DNA form, the CDR3 reads TGCAGTGCTTTGCGGGTCAGAGGCGGCCAAGAGACCCAGTACTTC. Translated, it gives CSALRVRGGQETQYF.

This clonotype came up a few times. The chain joins TRBV5-5 to TRBJ2-1; a weak D match, TRBD1 (6 bases). Per germline, CDR1 SGHKS and CDR2 YYEKEE (reference sequence). This CDR3 has 15 residues. V was pared by 2 bases and J by 5 bases, with 14 bases between. In nucleotides, the CDR3 is TGTGCCAGCAGCTTAAGATCTGGACAGAACAATGAGCAGTTCTTC. It translates to CASSLRSGQNNEQFF.

The chain has TRBV4-3 and TRBJ1-6, with D perhaps TRBD1 (6 bases). Trimming took off 0 bases at V and 8 bases at J, with 11 bases between the two ends. The CDR3 sequence is 15 residues long. Germline V gene data show CDR1 as LGHNA and CDR2 as YSLEER. The CDR3 DNA reads as TGCGCCAGCAGCCAAGAATCAGGGGAGGATTCACCCCTCCACTTT. It yields the protein CASSQESGEDSPLHF.

CDR3 amino acids: CASSQLGGSYTEAFF. CDR3 coding DNA: TGTGCCAGCAGCCAACTAGGCGGAAGTTACACTGAAGCTTTCTTT. V and J are TRBV3-1 and TRBJ1-1; D uncertain. V dropped 2 bases and J dropped 3 bases, with 13 bases sitting between them. Germline assignment: CDR1 LGHDT and CDR2 YNNKEL (reference sequence). This CDR3 spans 15 amino acids.

This clonotype appeared once. One end of the junction varies from germline; a read error may be responsible. This chain connects TRBV20-1 to TRBJ1-1; TRBD1 matches at 7 bases. This CDR3 spans 15 amino acids. Germline V lookup: CDR1 DFQATT, CDR2 SNEGSKA (reference sequence). CDR3 coding DNA: TGCAGTGTTAGACAGGGCTTCATACTGAACACTGAAGCTTTCTTT. Protein: CSVRQGFILNTEAFF.

This clonotype was counted between two and nine times. Here the CDR3 DNA reads TGTGCCAGCAGTAGACCAGCCTCTGGGGCCAACGTCCTGACTTTC. Its translation is CASSRPASGANVLTF. J is TRBJ2-6 and V is TRBV12-3 or TRBV12-4, with D uncertain. Trimming pared 5 bases from V and 0 bases from J, leaving 8 bases between. CDR3 size: 15 residues.

The gene calls are TRBV2 and TRBJ1-2; a weak D match, TRBD1 (5 bases). The CDR3 length is 13 residues. Trimming removed 9 bases from V and 8 bases from J, with 19 bases in between. From germline, CDR1 is SNHLY and CDR2 FYNNEI. As DNA, the CDR3 is TGTGCCAGAAGAGAACGGGTCCGGGGGGGCTACACCTTC. This gives the protein CARRERVRGGYTF.